This is a list of T cell receptor beta chains from one sample in a study of blood T cell repertoires in COVID-19. The data were produced by immunoSEQ multiplex PCR, yet TCRdb's version contains in-frame clones alone and is incomplete. The sample shows roughly 410,000 clones, approximately 91% of them seen only once. Sample: peripheral blood. Receptors were obtained from a woman aged 40 to 49 with COVID-19, enrolled during active disease. CDR3s include the opening cysteine and the closing phenylalanine or tryptophan. D genes are given only for firm matches. Some rows mark clone size as missing; the rest say once, few, many or name a class of expanded clone.

j_call v_call cdr3_length clone_size d_call cdr3_nt cdr3_aa
TRBJ2-3 TRBV9 16 NA NA TGTGCCAGCAGCGAACAGGACCTGGGGAGCACAGATACGCAGTATTTT CASSEQDLGSTDTQYF
TRBJ1-4 TRBV9 12 NA NA TGTGCCAGCAGCAAACCAGGGGTGGAACTGTTTTTT CASSKPGVELFF
TRBJ1-2 TRBV28 15 few TRBD1 TGTGCCAGCAGCCAGAACCGGGACAGGGGCTATGGCTACACCTTC CASSQNRDRGYGYTF
TRBJ1-1 TRBV7-9 15 NA NA TGTGCCAGCAGCTTAGGGCCCGTAATGAACACTGAAGCTTTCTTT CASSLGPVMNTEAFF
TRBJ1-3 TRBV11-2 15 NA NA TGTGCCAGCAGCTTAGAGGCTTACTCTGGAAACACCATATATTTT CASSLEAYSGNTIYF
TRBJ1-2 TRBV11-2 15 NA NA TGTGCCAGCAGCCGCCTTAGCGGTTCCAACTATGGCTACACCTTC CASSRLSGSNYGYTF
TRBJ2-7 TRBV7-2 15 NA NA TGTGCCAGCAGCTTAGAGTTCGCGTCGACCTACGAGCAGTACTTC CASSLEFASTYEQYF
TRBJ1-4 TRBV4-1 13 NA NA TGCGCCAGCAGCCAAAACCCAGAGGGAAAACTGTTTTTT CASSQNPEGKLFF
TRBJ1-2 TRBV6-5 12 once NA TGTGCCAGCGAAGGGGCTAACTATGGCTACACCTTC CASEGANYGYTF
TRBJ1-6 TRBV5-1 14 NA NA TGCGCCAGCAGCTCCATTCAGGATAATTCACCCCTCCACTTT CASSSIQDNSPLHF
TRBJ2-6 TRBV19 15 NA NA TGTGCCAGTAGTATAGGGGGGCAAGGGGCCAACGTCCTGACTTTC CASSIGGQGANVLTF
TRBJ1-2 TRBV3-1/TRBV3-2 12 NA NA TGTGCCAGCAGCCAAGAACAGGGCGGCTACACCTTC CASSQEQGGYTF
TRBJ1-4 TRBV9 17 NA TRBD1 TGTGCCAGCAGCGGTGGACAGGGCTCAACAACTAATGAAAAACTGTTTTTT CASSGGQGSTTNEKLFF
TRBJ1-6 TRBV5-1 13 NA NA TGCGCCAGCAGCTTTAACGAGAATTCACCCCTCCACTTT CASSFNENSPLHF
TRBJ2-2 TRBV27 16 NA TRBD2 TGTGCCAGCACCCGGGGACTAGCGGGAGTACCTGGGGAGCTGTTTTTT CASTRGLAGVPGELFF
TRBJ1-2 TRBV5-5 16 once TRBD1 TGTGCCAGCAGCTTTGAGGCAGGGGGGTCAAACTATGGCTACACCTTC CASSFEAGGSNYGYTF
TRBJ2-2 TRBV7-2 15 NA NA TGTGCCAGCAGCTTAGCGGGAGTTAACACCGGGGAGCTGTTTTTT CASSLAGVNTGELFF
TRBJ2-7 TRBV27 16 once TRBD1 TGTGCCAGCAGTTTAAACCGGGACAGGGGGCCGGGCGAGCAGTACTTC CASSLNRDRGPGEQYF
TRBJ1-2 TRBV12-3/TRBV12-4 12 many TRBD1 TGTGCCAGCAGTCTCAGGGGGGCTGGCTACACCTTC CASSLRGAGYTF
TRBJ2-3 TRBV19 14 NA NA TGTGCCAGTAGTATAGTGCGAGGTCCAGATACGCAGTATTTT CASSIVRGPDTQYF
TRBJ2-1 TRBV30 15 NA TRBD2 TGTGCCTGGACCCGACTAGCGGGGCCCTACAATGAGCAGTTCTTC CAWTRLAGPYNEQFF
TRBJ1-3 TRBV6-5 14 NA NA TGTGCCAGCAGTTACTCAGGGGTTGGAAACACCATATATTTT CASSYSGVGNTIYF
TRBJ1-6 TRBV27 15 NA TRBD1 TGTGCCAGCAACATATTGGGGACAGGAAATTCACCCCTCCACTTT CASNILGTGNSPLHF
TRBJ1-2 TRBV12-5 14 NA NA TGTGCTAGTGGCTCGACAGGATCTAACTATGGCTACACCTTC CASGSTGSNYGYTF
TRBJ2-2 TRBV7-8 18 once TRBD2 TGTGCCAGCAGCCGAGTTCTAGCGGGAGGGGCGAACACCGGGGAGCTGTTTTTT CASSRVLAGGANTGELFF
TRBJ1-6 TRBV19 16 NA TRBD1 TGTGCCAGTAGTATGGGGACAGGGGGAAATAATTCACCCCTCCACTTT CASSMGTGGNNSPLHF
TRBJ1-3 TRBV25-1 15 few TRBD1 TGTGCCAGCAGTGTAACAGCAGGGGGCGGAAACACCATATATTTT CASSVTAGGGNTIYF
TRBJ2-7 TRBV28 15 NA NA TGTGCCAGCAGTGGGAGGGACAGGTACTTCTACGAGCAGTACTTC CASSGRDRYFYEQYF
TRBJ1-1 TRBV27 15 once NA TGTGCCAGTAGTCCATTGGGCAACTTGAACACTGAAGCTTTCTTT CASSPLGNLNTEAFF
TRBJ2-7 TRBV5-8 12 NA NA TGTGCCAGCGGGCAACAGGACTACGAGCAGTACTTC CASGQQDYEQYF
TRBJ1-5 TRBV2 16 NA NA TGTGCCAGCACCCTCCAGCCCGGGATGGCCAATCAGCCCCAGCATTTT CASTLQPGMANQPQHF
TRBJ1-3 TRBV2 16 NA NA TGTGCCAGCAGCGCAACACAAACCACCTCTGGAAACACCATATATTTT CASSATQTTSGNTIYF
TRBJ1-4 TRBV5-1 17 NA NA TGCGCCAGCAGCTTGGGACAGAGACATGCAACTAATGAAAAACTGTTTTTT CASSLGQRHATNEKLFF
TRBJ1-5 TRBV2 16 NA NA TGTGCCAGCAGTGAAGCTGGCCGGGTGGGCAATCAGCCCCAGCATTTT CASSEAGRVGNQPQHF
TRBJ1-6 TRBV7-3 15 NA TRBD1 TGTGCCAGCAGCATCGGACAGGGAGGCAATTCACCCCTCCACTTT CASSIGQGGNSPLHF
TRBJ1-3 TRBV6-6 14 NA NA TGTGCCAGCAGCCGGGACTCTTCTGGAAACACCATATATTTT CASSRDSSGNTIYF
TRBJ1-1 TRBV30 13 NA NA TGTGCCTGGAGTAAGGGAGGGAACACTGAAGCTTTCTTT CAWSKGGNTEAFF
TRBJ1-3 TRBV28 15 NA NA TGTGTTCCTAGATGGGGCTTCACGCCTGGAAACACCATATATTTT CVPRWGFTPGNTIYF
TRBJ2-2 TRBV3-1/TRBV3-2 16 NA TRBD2 TGTGCCAGCAGCCCCGATACCGGGGGGTGGACCGGGGAGCTGTTTTTT CASSPDTGGWTGELFF
TRBJ2-7 TRBV5-4 13 NA NA TGTGCCAGCAGCTTAGGCGGCCAGTACGAGCAGTACTTC CASSLGGQYEQYF
TRBJ1-2 TRBV3-1/TRBV3-2 16 NA NA TGTGCCAGCAGCCAAGAGAGTCCCGACCGTCGGGATGGCTACACCTTC CASSQESPDRRDGYTF
TRBJ2-7 TRBV5-6 15 NA TRBD1 TGTGCCAGCAGCCTGCCGGGACAGGGAAACTACGAGCAGTACTTC CASSLPGQGNYEQYF
TRBJ1-6 TRBV28 20 NA TRBD1 TGTGCCAGCAGTTTTAACCCCGTGGGACAGGGGCAGATTTATAATTCACCCCTCCACTTT CASSFNPVGQGQIYNSPLHF